A selection of T cell receptor beta chains follows, all from one sample in a study of sequential checkpoint blockade in melanoma. Repertoires were generated with immunoSEQ multiplex PCR, while TCRdb's copy carries only in-frame clones and drops some. Here the sample spans roughly 1,800 clones, around 20% being singletons. The specimen was tumor tissue (inferred from file names), collected from a patient given nivolumab and ipilimumab in sequence. The receptors were sampled from a human donor with melanoma. Each CDR3 is given with its conserved first and last residue. Fields, in order: V gene, J gene, CDR3 length, D gene, clone size, CDR3 protein, CDR3 DNA. The D gene is left open where the match is weak. Size values are once, few and many counts, or a class for expanded clones, and some rows have none.

>TRBV5-1|TRBJ2-3|14|TRBD1|-
CASSPGQSTDTQYF
TGCGCCAGCAGCCCGGGACAGAGCACAGATACGCAGTATTTT
>TRBV6-8|TRBJ2-5|16|TRBD2|few
CASSYSTSGGPETQYF
TGTGCCAGCAGTTACTCAACTAGCGGGGGGCCTGAGACCCAGTACTTC
>TRBV5-1|TRBJ2-2|14|-|-
CASSRRDTTGELFF
TGCGCCAGCAGCCGGCGAGACACCACCGGGGAGCTGTTTTTT
>TRBV11-3|TRBJ1-1|15|TRBD1|medium-sized
CASSLLGQANTEAFF
TGTGCCAGCAGCTTATTGGGACAGGCGAACACTGAAGCTTTCTTT
>TRBV11-3|TRBJ2-3|14|-|large
CASSPGPIGDTQYF
TGTGCCAGCAGCCCCGGCCCCATAGGAGATACGCAGTATTTT
>TRBV28|TRBJ2-1|18|TRBD2|medium-sized
CASSPGLAGVLDYNEQFF
TGTGCCAGCAGTCCGGGACTAGCGGGAGTCTTGGACTACAATGAGCAGTTCTTC
>TRBV28|TRBJ2-7|14|-|few
CASSTPGYSYEQYF
TGTGCCAGCAGTACCCCAGGGTATTCCTACGAGCAGTACTTC
>TRBV6-8|TRBJ2-7|15|TRBD1|few
CAISIQRDRYYEQYF
TGTGCCATCAGCATACAAAGGGACAGATACTACGAGCAGTACTTC
>TRBV28|TRBJ2-1|13|-|medium-sized
CASTRPVRDEQFF
TGTGCCAGCACCCGGCCAGTTCGGGATGAGCAGTTCTTC
>TRBV9|TRBJ1-2|15|TRBD1|medium-sized
CASSPHQTGEGGYTF
TGTGCCAGCAGCCCCCATCAGACAGGGGAAGGTGGCTACACCTTC
>TRBV11-3|TRBJ2-5|14|-|few
CASSSSVSQETQYF
TGTGCCAGCAGCTCCTCCGTGAGCCAAGAGACCCAGTACTTC
>TRBV11-3|TRBJ1-5|14|-|many
CASSLEARYQPQHF
TGTGCCAGCAGCTTGGAGGCACGGTATCAGCCCCAGCATTTT
>TRBV5-1|TRBJ1-1|17|-|-
CASSLGWDPAENTEAFF
TGCGCCAGCAGCTTGGGTTGGGACCCTGCGGAGAACACTGAAGCTTTCTTT
>TRBV11-3|TRBJ1-2|14|-|medium-sized
CASSRADGTLGYTF
TGTGCCAGCAGTCGAGCTGACGGGACTCTTGGCTACACCTTC
>TRBV19|TRBJ2-5|13|TRBD2|-
CASSLGGGETQYF
TGTGCCAGTAGCCTCGGGGGGGGAGAGACCCAGTACTTC